The 10 T cell receptor beta chains below come from one sample, sequenced in a study of CXCR3-negative and CXCR3-positive naive CD8 T cells. Overall study results and limits: Naive cells with CXCR3 showed TRB CDR3s that were more hydrophobic than those in CXCR3-negative naive cells.

These receptors have no identified antigens. Via 5' RACE with UMI labels, TRB cDNA libraries were prepared. TCRdb processed the 5' RACE reads again and assigns one entry to each CDR3 protein, with no DNA. This table lists roughly 130,000 distinct CDR3 sequences. The source material was naive CXCR3+ CD8+ T cells from blood. As to subset: CD45RO-CCR7+CD27+CD95- naive CD8+ T cells expressing CXCR3 (TNR3+). These receptor sequences come from a human donor in good health. Some clones in this sample may be carry-over from other donors' samples.

The V and J genes are TRBV21-1 and TRBJ1-1; TCRdb gives TRBD1 as the D gene, but with no DNA this cannot be confirmed. TRBV21-1 is a recognized pseudogene. The CDR3 consists of 13 residues. The CDR3 region is CASKPDRYAEAFF.

The gene calls are TRBV12-3 or TRBV12-4 and TRBJ2-7; TCRdb reports TRBD1, a call that lacks DNA to check it against. CDR3 size: 13 residues. The CDR3 region is CASSPTGGFEQYF.

The genes are TRBV19 and TRBJ2-5; there is no DNA to check the TCRdb D call of TRBD1. Per germline, CDR1 LNHDA and CDR2 SQIVND (reference sequence). The CDR3 is 15 amino acids. CDR3 amino acids: CASSWGAGDQETQYF.

The chain has TRBV10-1 and TRBJ2-7; the TCRdb D gene call, TRBD1, has no DNA to confirm it. This CDR3 has 13 residues. Germline CDR1 reads WNHNN; CDR2 reads SYGVQD (reference sequence). The CDR3 spells CASSTPAVPEQYF.

J is TRBJ1-4 and V is TRBV14. The CDR3 spans 15 residues. The germline V gene encodes CDR1 SGHDN and CDR2 FVKESK. The CDR3 protein is CASSPNRGTNEKLFF.

V usage is TRBV12-3 or TRBV12-4 and J usage is TRBJ1-1. The CDR3 extends over 11 amino acids. Here the CDR3 reads CASTLNTEAFF.

This rearrangement joins TRBV6-4 to TRBJ2-2; TCRdb's D gene call, TRBD1, goes unchecked for lack of DNA. The CDR3 covers 15 residues. CDR1 and CDR2 from the germline V gene are MRHNA and SNTAGT. CDR3 sequence reads: CASRYRTENTGELFF.

This rearrangement joins TRBV6-2 or TRBV6-3 to TRBJ2-5; absent DNA, TCRdb's TRBD2 call cannot be checked. The CDR3 has 18 amino acids. The V gene's germline CDR1 is MNHEY and CDR2 SVGEGT. The CDR3 loop is CASSYSKVAGGALQTQYF.

J is TRBJ2-3 and V is TRBV4-1; there is no DNA to check the TCRdb D call of TRBD2. The CDR3 extends over 15 amino acids. From germline, CDR1 is MGHRA and CDR2 YSYEKL. The CDR3 reads CASSHLAGGVDTQYF.

The chain recombines TRBV19 with TRBJ2-7; TCRdb lists TRBD2, though no DNA is available to test this call. Germline V gives CDR1 LNHDA, CDR2 SQIVND (reference sequence). The CDR3 totals 15 residues. The CDR3 protein is CASSIDRAGLNEQYF.